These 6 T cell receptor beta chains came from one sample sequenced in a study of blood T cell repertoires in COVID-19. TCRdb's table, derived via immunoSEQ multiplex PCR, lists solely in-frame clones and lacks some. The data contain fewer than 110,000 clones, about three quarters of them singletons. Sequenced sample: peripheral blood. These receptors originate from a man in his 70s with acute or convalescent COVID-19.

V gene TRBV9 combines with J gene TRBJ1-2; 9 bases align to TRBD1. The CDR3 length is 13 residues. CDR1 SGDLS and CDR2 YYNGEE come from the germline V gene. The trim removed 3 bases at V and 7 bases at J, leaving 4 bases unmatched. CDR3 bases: TGTGCCAGCAGCGCCCCGGGACAGGGTGGCTACACCTTC. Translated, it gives CASSAPGQGGYTF.

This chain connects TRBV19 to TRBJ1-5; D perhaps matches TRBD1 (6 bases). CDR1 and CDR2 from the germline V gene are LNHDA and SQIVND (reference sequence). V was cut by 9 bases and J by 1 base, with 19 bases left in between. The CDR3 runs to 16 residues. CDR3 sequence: CASSARGARSNQPQHF. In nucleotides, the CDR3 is TGTGCCAGCTCCGCCAGGGGAGCAAGGAGCAATCAGCCCCAGCATTTT.

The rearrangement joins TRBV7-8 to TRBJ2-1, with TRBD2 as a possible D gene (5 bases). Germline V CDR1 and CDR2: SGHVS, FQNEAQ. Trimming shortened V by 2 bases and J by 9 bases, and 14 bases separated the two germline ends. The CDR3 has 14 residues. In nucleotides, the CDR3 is TGTGCCAGCAGCTTAAGAGGGTCGGCGAGTGAGCAGTTCTTC. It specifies CASSLRGSASEQFF. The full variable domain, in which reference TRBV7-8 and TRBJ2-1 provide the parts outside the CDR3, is GAGVSQSPRYKVAKRGQDVALRCDPISGHVSLFWYQQALGQGPEFLTYFQNEAQLDKSGLPSDRFFAERPEGSVSTLKIQRTQQEDSAVYLCASSLRGSASEQFFGPGTRLTVL.

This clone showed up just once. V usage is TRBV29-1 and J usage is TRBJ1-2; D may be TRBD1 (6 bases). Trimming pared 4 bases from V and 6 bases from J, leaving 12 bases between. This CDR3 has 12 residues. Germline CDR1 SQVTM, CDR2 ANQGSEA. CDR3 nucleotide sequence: TGCAGCGTTGGACAGGAGTTAGATGGCTACACCTTC. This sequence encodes CSVGQELDGYTF.

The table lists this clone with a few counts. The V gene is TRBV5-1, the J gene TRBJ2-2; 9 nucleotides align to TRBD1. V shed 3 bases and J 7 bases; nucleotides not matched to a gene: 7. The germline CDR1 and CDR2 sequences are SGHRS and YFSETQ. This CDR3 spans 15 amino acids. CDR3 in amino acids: CASSSPGQGIGELFF. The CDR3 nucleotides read TGCGCCAGCAGCTCCCCCGGACAGGGGATCGGGGAGCTGTTTTTT.

CDR3 in amino acids: CASRWDRGSEQYF. The CDR3, as DNA: TGTGCCAGCAGATGGGACAGGGGGTCCGAGCAGTACTTC. The chain has TRBV2 and TRBJ2-7; 11 positions match TRBD1. The CDR3 spans 13 residues. Germline CDR1 is SNHLY and CDR2 is FYNNEI. J gave up 6 bases and V 6 bases, and 4 bases lay outside the gene matches.